This T cell receptor beta chain was identified in a study of neurological immune-mediated disorders. From the 5' RACE reads, TCRdb called clonotypes with MiXCR, one entry per CDR3 protein. This sample has tens of thousands of distinct CDR3 sequences, with approximately 13% found just once. For this clonotype: It may be a read error: a sequence one base away is much more abundant.

Time point noted: longitudinal time-point 2. This CDR3 has 12 residues. CDR1 SGHTA and CDR2 FQGTGA come from the germline V gene. Sequencing used PBMCs. The source is a middle-aged woman in good health. The rearrangement links TRBV7-3 to TRBJ1-4; 7 bases fit TRBD1. The CDR3: CASSTGTENLFF. The CDR3 DNA reads TGTGCCAGCAGCACCGGGACAGAAAACCTGTTTTTT.